One sample yielded the 13 T cell receptor beta chains listed below, sequenced in a study of blood T cell repertoires in COVID-19. Repertoires were generated with immunoSEQ multiplex PCR, while TCRdb's copy carries only in-frame clones and drops some. The sample consists of 200,000 to 250,000 clones, about 91% of them appearing once. The sample taken for sequencing was peripheral blood. Receptor source: a man between 25 and 39 years old with acute or convalescent COVID-19.

The rearrangement joins TRBV15 to TRBJ2-4; TRBD2 is a possible D gene (6 bases). Trimming took off 6 bases at V and 0 bases at J, with 12 bases between the two ends. Germline loops: CDR1 LNHNV, CDR2 YYDKDF (reference sequence). The CDR3 length is 15 residues. The CDR3 nucleotides are TGTGCCACCAGGGAGGTGGGACTAGCCAAAAACATTCAGTACTTC. It codes for CATREVGLAKNIQYF.

J is TRBJ1-4 and V is TRBV10-2; 8 positions match TRBD1. V trimming: 8 bases; J trimming: 5 bases; junction bases outside the gene matches: 4. Germline CDR1 is WSHSY and CDR2 is SAAADI. CDR3 size: 13 residues. CDR3 residues: CASARDRNEKLFF. CDR3 nucleotides: TGCGCCAGCGCCAGGGACAGGAATGAAAAACTGTTTTTT.

This rearrangement joins TRBV5-1 to TRBJ1-1, with 8 bases aligning to TRBD1. This CDR3 comprises 15 residues. After removal of 0 bases from V and 8 bases from J, the junction contained 9 bases not matched to a gene. Germline CDR1 is SGHRS and CDR2 is YFSETQ. CDR3 DNA sequence: TGCGCCAGCAGCTTGGTTGTAGGTCAGGGGGCGGAAGCTTTCTTT. It is translated as CASSLVVGQGAEAFF.

The CDR3 here is CACSSEARTQYF. DNA of the CDR3: TGTGCCTGCAGCTCGGAAGCGAGGACCCAGTACTTC. The chain is built from TRBV30 and TRBJ2-5; no reliable D call. Between the trimmed V and J ends, which lost 6 bases and 7 bases, there was a span of 15 bases. In germline, CDR1 is GTSNPN, CDR2 SVGIG (reference sequence). CDR3 length equals 12 residues.

V is TRBV29-1 and J is TRBJ2-3; 12 positions match TRBD2. V lost 3 bases and J lost 3; bases outside the gene matches: 4. The CDR3 extends over 15 amino acids. Germline CDR1 reads SQVTM; CDR2 reads ANQGSEA. The CDR3 is CSVENGLAGTDTQYF. CDR3 bases: TGCAGCGTTGAGAACGGACTAGCGGGGACAGATACGCAGTATTTT.

The chain carries TRBV7-3 and TRBJ2-5; D is possibly TRBD1 (6 bases). Germline V gives CDR1 SGHTA, CDR2 FQGTGA. With 5 bases removed from V and 4 bases from J, the gap between germline ends came to 14 bases. This CDR3 has 14 residues. CDR3 nucleotide sequence: TGTGCCAGCAGCGAACAGGGAATGGGAGAGACCCAGTACTTC. It codes for CASSEQGMGETQYF.

This clone appeared a single time. The chain links TRBV28 to TRBJ1-2; 7 nucleotides match TRBD1. V lost 3 bases, J lost 6 bases, and 7 bases stayed unmatched. Germline V gene sequence: CDR1 MDHEN, CDR2 SYDVKM. The CDR3 consists of 14 residues. The CDR3 DNA follows: TGTGCCAGCAGTTTGATAGAAAGGGGGCATGGCTACACCTTC. Its translation is CASSLIERGHGYTF.

The CDR3 protein is CASSYDGPPLHF. Written as DNA, the CDR3 is TGTGCCAGCAGTTACGATGGCCCACCCCTCCACTTT. The rearrangement links TRBV6-6 to TRBJ1-6; D not certain. The V gene's germline CDR1 is MNHNY and CDR2 SVGAGI (reference sequence). The length of the CDR3 is 12 residues. Trimming left V 2 bases short and J 11 bases short, with 7 bases between.

The genes are TRBV19 and TRBJ2-1; D is ambiguous. V dropped 5 bases and J dropped 6 bases, with 11 bases sitting between them. From germline, CDR1 is LNHDA and CDR2 SQIVND (reference sequence). The CDR3 sequence is 13 residues long. The chain's CDR3 is CASSLGYLNEQFF. Written as DNA, the CDR3 is TGTGCCAGTAGTTTAGGCTACCTCAATGAGCAGTTCTTC.

The V and J genes are TRBV7-8 and TRBJ2-2; maybe TRBD2 (6 bases). The V end lost 8 bases, the J end lost 4 bases, and 14 bases lay between the germline ends. This CDR3 is 14 amino acids long. Germline CDR1 and CDR2: SGHVS and FQNEAQ. Here the CDR3 DNA reads TGTGCCAGCTCGGGGGTTTCGACCACCGGGGAGCTGTTTTTT. Translation: CASSGVSTTGELFF.

The chain combines TRBV6-6 with TRBJ1-2, with a tentative D call TRBD1 (5 bases). The germline V and J ends were trimmed by 1 base and 2 bases, with 8 bases remaining between them. Germline CDR1 MNHNY, CDR2 SVGAGI (reference sequence). This CDR3 comprises 14 residues. Written as DNA, the CDR3 is TGTGCCAGCAGTTACTTGGGGCAGAACTATGGCTACACCTTC. Translated: CASSYLGQNYGYTF.

This rearrangement joins TRBV9 to TRBJ2-7; the match to TRBD2 covers 7 bases. The germline V gene has CDR1 SGDLS and CDR2 YYNGEE. V was clipped by 1 base and J by 0 bases; unmatched bases: 4. The CDR3 sequence is 15 residues long. The CDR3 protein is CASSVFPGGSYEQYF. The CDR3 nucleotides read TGTGCCAGCAGCGTATTTCCGGGGGGCTCCTACGAGCAGTACTTC.

The chain is built from TRBV11-2 and TRBJ1-2; D might be TRBD1 (6 bases). In germline, CDR1 is SGHAT, CDR2 FQNNGV. V shed 2 bases and J shed 7 bases, with 17 bases lying between them. CDR3 size: 15 residues. The CDR3 here is CASSLTQGIGGGYTF. In DNA, the CDR3 is TGTGCCAGCAGCTTAACCCAGGGGATAGGGGGTGGCTACACCTTC.